Below, 21 T cell receptor beta chains from the same sample are listed, as sequenced in a study of T cells in Graves' hyperthyroidism and ophthalmopathy. Amplification of TCR beta CDR3 regions was performed using RNA transcripts as template. RT-PCR in the first round (using the HTBI primer set) targeted the TCR CDR3. TCRdb re-derived calls from the multiplex PCR reads in MiXCR, one entry per CDR3 protein. The top ten clones hold 18% of a sample with about 560,000 distinct CDR3 sequences, over 15% of them seen once. The sample consisted of blood. The receptors were sampled from a woman under 30 with Graves' hyperthyroidism.

As to this clonotype: One end of the junction varies from germline; a read error may be responsible. CDR3 amino acids: CASSPGTGVAGELLF. CDR3 bases: TGTGCCAGCAGCCCCGGGACAGGGGTGGCCGGGGAGCTGTTGTTT. The rearrangement links TRBV13 to TRBJ2-2; 10 positions agree with TRBD1. Per germline, CDR1 PRHDT and CDR2 FYEKMQ (reference sequence). The CDR3 is 15 amino acids.

This clonotype was seen at least ten times. The chain links TRBV28 to TRBJ1-2; TRBD1 matches 7 bases. Per the germline V gene, CDR1 is MDHEN and CDR2 is SYDVKM. Trimming took 3 bases from V and 4 from J; bases not matched to a gene: 11. CDR3 size: 16 residues. In nucleotides, the CDR3 is TGTGCCAGCAGTTTGCCGAGCGCGGGACAGACCTATGGCTACACCTTC. Translation gives CASSLPSAGQTYGYTF.

This clonotype was recorded at least ten times. The chain employs TRBV14 and TRBJ2-3, with 9 positions matching TRBD2. From germline, CDR1 is SGHDN and CDR2 FVKESK. This CDR3 is built from 13 residues. V was clipped by 1 base and J by 11 bases; unmatched bases: 4. The CDR3 loop reads CASSQVRAGGQYF. Written as DNA, the CDR3 is TGTGCCAGCAGCCAAGTGAGAGCGGGGGGGCAGTATTTT.

This clonotype was detected a few times. The V call is TRBV9, the J call TRBJ2-7; the D gene is possibly TRBD2 (5 bases). The CDR3 is 13 residues long. Germline assignment: CDR1 SGDLS and CDR2 YYNGEE. V was cut by 4 bases and J by 9 bases, with 17 bases left in between. Here the CDR3 DNA reads TGTGCCAGCAGCCTAGAGGAGGACGCCAGGCAGTACTTC. It translates to CASSLEEDARQYF.

The sample holds many counts of this clonotype. The chain combines TRBV6-1 with TRBJ1-4; 7 positions agree with TRBD1. This CDR3 region has 15 residues. Trimming cost V 5 bases and J 6 bases; bases outside gene matches: 9. Germline V gives CDR1 MNHNS, CDR2 SASEGT. CDR3: CASSPLDRVDEKLFF. Here the CDR3 DNA reads TGTGCCAGCAGTCCGCTTGACAGGGTGGATGAAAAACTGTTTTTT.

The rearrangement links TRBV7-8 to TRBJ2-7; 11 nucleotides agree with TRBD2. This CDR3 has 16 amino acids. Trimming at V came to 6 bases and at J to 5 bases, leaving 12 bases not matched to a gene. Germline CDR1 reads SGHVS; CDR2 reads FQNEAQ. This chain's CDR3 is CASSPAGSGRADEQYF. The CDR3, as DNA: TGTGCCAGCAGTCCCGCGGGTAGCGGGAGGGCCGACGAGCAGTACTTC.

Only a few counts were recorded for this clonotype. The chain has TRBV5-1 and TRBJ2-7; perhaps TRBD2 as D (6 bases). CDR3 length equals 15 residues. V was trimmed by 4 bases and J by 3 bases, leaving 17 bases between them. Germline loops: CDR1 SGHRS, CDR2 YFSETQ. For the CDR3, the DNA is TGCGCCAGCAGCCCCTCAGGTAGCGGATTCTACGAGCAGTACTTC. Its protein is CASSPSGSGFYEQYF.

A few counts support this clonotype. The CDR3 bases are TGTGCCAGCAGTGAAGCAGGGACTTTTAGCACAGATACGCAGTATTTT. Residues: CASSEAGTFSTDTQYF. The J gene is TRBJ2-3, the V gene TRBV6-1, with a tentative D call TRBD2 (6 bases). CDR1 is MNHNS, CDR2 SASEGT, per germline. The CDR3 runs to 16 residues. Trimming left V 0 bases short and J 0 bases short, with 10 bases between.

This clonotype was observed a few times. The chain has TRBV20-1 and TRBJ2-7; D unclear. V was shortened by 3 bases and J by 0 bases, with 12 bases between the two germline ends. The germline CDR1 and CDR2 sequences are DFQATT and SNEGSKA (reference sequence). This CDR3 spans 14 amino acids. The CDR3 nucleotides are TGCAGTGCTAGGTGGCAGGACGCCTCCTACGAGCAGTACTTC. Amino acid sequence: CSARWQDASYEQYF.

This clonotype was observed at least ten times. This chain joins TRBV9 and TRBJ1-2, with 9 bases identical to TRBD1. The CDR3 is made up of 14 amino acids. The V gene's germline CDR1 is SGDLS and CDR2 YYNGEE. Losses at the gene ends were 0 bases for V and 8 bases for J; bases not matched to a gene: 5. The CDR3 DNA reads TGTGCCAGCAGCGTAGAAGGGACAGGGATGGGCTACACCTTC. Protein product: CASSVEGTGMGYTF.

This clonotype was detected a few times. The gene calls are TRBV7-2 and TRBJ2-1; TRBD2 matches at 7 bases. Germline V gives CDR1 SGHTA, CDR2 FQGNSA. V shed 8 bases, J shed 5 bases, and the junction held 12 bases outside the gene matches. The CDR3 totals 15 residues. The CDR3 coding sequence is TGTGCCAGCGACCGTTGGGGAGGGCTGAACAATGAGCAGTTCTTC. It yields the protein CASDRWGGLNNEQFF.

This clonotype was counted between two and nine times. CDR3 region: CASSLTIGAYEQYF. CDR3 nucleotide sequence: TGTGCCAGCAGCTTAACGATCGGGGCCTACGAGCAGTACTTC. The V call is TRBV7-2, the J call TRBJ2-7; possible D gene TRBD2, 5 bases. V was clipped by 2 bases and J by 2 bases, with 10 bases between them. CDR3 size: 14 residues. The germline gives CDR1 SGHTA, CDR2 FQGNSA. Combining the CDR3 with reference TRBV7-2 and TRBJ2-7 gives the whole variable domain GAGVSQSPSNKVTEKGKDVELRCDPISGHTALYWYRQSLGQGLEFLIYFQGNSAPDKSGLPSDRFSAERTGGSVSTLTIQRTQQEDSAVYLCASSLTIGAYEQYFGPGTRLTVT.

This clonotype came up many times. The chain employs TRBV30 and TRBJ1-1; a weak D match, TRBD1 (5 bases). Germline V gene data show CDR1 as GTSNPN and CDR2 as SVGIG (reference sequence). There are 16 residues in the CDR3. V was shortened by 1 base and J by 1 base, with 16 bases between the two germline ends. CDR3 bases: TGTGCCTGGAGTGCAAAGACAGTCATCAAGAACACTGAAGCTTTCTTT. The encoded protein is CAWSAKTVIKNTEAFF.

In its sample, this clonotype was seen a few times. V gene TRBV6-2 or TRBV6-3 combines with J gene TRBJ2-7; the D gene could be TRBD1 or TRBD2 (5 bases each). V gave up 5 bases and J gave up 9 bases, with 17 bases separating them. Per germline, CDR1 MNHEY and CDR2 SVGEGT. CDR3 length equals 13 residues. The chain's CDR3 is CASSHGTSEGQYF. In DNA, the CDR3 is TGTGCCAGCAGTCACGGGACCTCAGAGGGGCAGTACTTC.

The chain recombines TRBV10-1 with TRBJ2-7; 10 bases match TRBD1. Trimming at V came to 9 bases and at J to 2 bases, leaving 10 bases not matched to a gene. This CDR3 has 15 amino acids. Germline assignment: CDR1 WNHNN and CDR2 SYGVQD (reference sequence). CDR3 nucleotide sequence: TGCGCCAGGAGCCTCGGACAGGGGGGCACCTACGAGCAGTACTTC. This sequence encodes CARSLGQGGTYEQYF.

In its sample, this clonotype was seen many times. This chain links TRBV20-1 with TRBJ2-7; 7 positions agree with TRBD1. This CDR3 comprises 14 residues. Germline V gene data show CDR1 as DFQATT and CDR2 as SNEGSKA (reference sequence). The junction had 4 bases not matched to a gene; V was cut back by 0 bases and J by 2 bases. CDR3 region: CSARDGTEPYEQYF. The CDR3 DNA is TGCAGTGCTAGAGACGGGACAGAGCCCTACGAGCAGTACTTC.

A note on this clonotype: Mismatch with germline at one junction end may stem from a read error. This chain links TRBV6-2 or TRBV6-3 with TRBJ1-2, with D possibly matching TRBD1 (5 bases). Per the germline V gene, CDR1 is MNHEY and CDR2 is SVGEGT. This CDR3 is 13 amino acids long. In nucleotides, the CDR3 is TGTGCCGGCAGCCCCCAGGGATACTATGGCTACACCTTC. As protein: CAGSPQGYYGYTF.

This clonotype was seen ten or more times. The rearrangement joins TRBV2 to TRBJ2-1; a weak D match, TRBD2 (5 bases). The germline V gene encodes CDR1 SNHLY and CDR2 FYNNEI. The CDR3 is made up of 14 amino acids. Trimming pared 6 bases from V and 0 bases from J, leaving 9 bases between. CDR3 in DNA: TGTGCCAGCAGGCGGGTAAGCTCCTACAATGAGCAGTTCTTC. Encoded protein: CASRRVSSYNEQFF.

V usage is TRBV5-6 and J usage is TRBJ1-2; maybe TRBD1 (6 bases). CDR3 length: 15 residues. CDR1 is SGHDT, CDR2 YYEEEE, per germline. Trimming took 0 bases from V and 0 from J, leaving 9 bases between them. CDR3: CASSLEGQPNYGYTF. The CDR3 DNA sequence: TGTGCCAGCAGCTTGGAAGGACAGCCTAACTATGGCTACACCTTC.

The chain recombines TRBV19 with TRBJ1-2; TRBD1 aligns across 7 bases. CDR1 is LNHDA and CDR2 is SQIVND in the germline V gene (reference sequence). This CDR3 contains 14 residues. The J segment lost 7 bases and the V segment lost 4 bases, leaving 9 bases of the junction unmatched. For the CDR3, the DNA is TGTGCCAGTAGTACCGGACAGGCTTACGGTGGCTACACCTTC. It specifies CASSTGQAYGGYTF.

The chain recombines TRBV20-1 with TRBJ2-2; 12 nucleotides agree with TRBD2. Germline V gives CDR1 DFQATT, CDR2 SNEGSKA (reference sequence). Germline trimming cut 4 bases from V and 4 bases from J; bases unmatched to any gene: 4. The CDR3 extends over 15 amino acids. DNA of the CDR3: TGCAGTGCTACAGGGACTAGCGGGCCCACCGGGGAGCTGTTTTTT. Its protein product is CSATGTSGPTGELFF.